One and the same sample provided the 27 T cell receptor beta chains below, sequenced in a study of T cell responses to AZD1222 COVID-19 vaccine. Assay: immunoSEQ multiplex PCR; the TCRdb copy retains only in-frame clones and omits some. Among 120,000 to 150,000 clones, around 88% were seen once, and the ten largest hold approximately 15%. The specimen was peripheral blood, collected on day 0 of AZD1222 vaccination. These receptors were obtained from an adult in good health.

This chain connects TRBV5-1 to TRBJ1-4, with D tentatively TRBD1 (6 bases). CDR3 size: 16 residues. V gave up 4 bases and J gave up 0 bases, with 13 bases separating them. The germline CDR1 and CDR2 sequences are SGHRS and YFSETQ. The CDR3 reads CASSQQGATTNEKLFF. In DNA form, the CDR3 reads TGCGCCAGCAGCCAACAGGGTGCAACAACTAATGAAAAACTGTTTTTT.

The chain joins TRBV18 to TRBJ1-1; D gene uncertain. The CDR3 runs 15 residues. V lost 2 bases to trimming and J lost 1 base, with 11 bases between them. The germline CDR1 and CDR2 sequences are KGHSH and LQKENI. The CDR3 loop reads CASSPGLRENTEAFF. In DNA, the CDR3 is TGTGCCAGCTCACCAGGGCTTCGGGAGAACACTGAAGCTTTCTTT.

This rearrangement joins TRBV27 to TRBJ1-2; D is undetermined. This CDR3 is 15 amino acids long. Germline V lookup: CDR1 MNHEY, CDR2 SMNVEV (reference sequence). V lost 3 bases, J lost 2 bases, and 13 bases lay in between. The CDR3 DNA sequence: TGTGCCAGCAGTTTTATCGGAACAGAGAACTATGGCTACACCTTC. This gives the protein CASSFIGTENYGYTF.

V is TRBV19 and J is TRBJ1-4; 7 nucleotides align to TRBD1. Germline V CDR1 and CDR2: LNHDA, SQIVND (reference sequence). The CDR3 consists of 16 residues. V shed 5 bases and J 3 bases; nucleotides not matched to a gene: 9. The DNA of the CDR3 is TGTGCCAGTAGTCGGAAAGGGGGCTTGGCTAATGAAAAACTGTTTTTT. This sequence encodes CASSRKGGLANEKLFF.

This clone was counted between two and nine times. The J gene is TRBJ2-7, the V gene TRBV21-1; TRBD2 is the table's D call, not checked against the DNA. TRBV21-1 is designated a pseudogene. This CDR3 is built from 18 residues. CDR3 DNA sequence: TGTGCCAGCAGGCCCCTTAAGGAGCGGGGGGTCTCCCTCTACGAGCAGTACTTC. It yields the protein CASRPLKERGVSLYEQYF.

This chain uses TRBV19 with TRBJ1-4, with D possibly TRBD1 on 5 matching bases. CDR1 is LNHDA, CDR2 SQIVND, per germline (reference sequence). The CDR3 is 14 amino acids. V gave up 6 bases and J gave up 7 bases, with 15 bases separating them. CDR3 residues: CASSLTAGREKLFF. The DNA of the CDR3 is TGTGCCAGTAGCCTGACAGCCGGGCGTGAAAAACTGTTTTTT.

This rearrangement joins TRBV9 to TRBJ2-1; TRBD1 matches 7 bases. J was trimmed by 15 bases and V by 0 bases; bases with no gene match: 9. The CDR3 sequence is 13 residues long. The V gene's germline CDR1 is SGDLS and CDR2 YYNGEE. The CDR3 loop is CASSVAHRGPAFF. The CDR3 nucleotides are TGTGCCAGCAGCGTAGCCCACAGGGGCCCGGCGTTCTTC.

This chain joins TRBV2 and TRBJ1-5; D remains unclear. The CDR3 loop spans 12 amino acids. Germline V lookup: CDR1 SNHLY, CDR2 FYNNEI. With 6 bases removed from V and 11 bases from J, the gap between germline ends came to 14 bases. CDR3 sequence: CASSPSSGAQHF. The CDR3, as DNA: TGTGCCAGCAGCCCCAGTTCCGGGGCCCAGCATTTT.

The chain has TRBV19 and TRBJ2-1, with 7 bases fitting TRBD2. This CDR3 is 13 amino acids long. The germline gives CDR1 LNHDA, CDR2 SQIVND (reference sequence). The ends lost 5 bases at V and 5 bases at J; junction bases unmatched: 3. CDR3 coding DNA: TGTGCCAGTAGTTTCGGGACTAACAATGAGCAGTTCTTC. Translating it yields CASSFGTNNEQFF.

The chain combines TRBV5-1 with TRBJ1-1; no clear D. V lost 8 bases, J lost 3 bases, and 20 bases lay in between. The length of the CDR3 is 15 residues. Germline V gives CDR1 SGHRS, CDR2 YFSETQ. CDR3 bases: TGCGCCAGTAAGCTGATAATTGGGCCGGACACTGAAGCTTTCTTT. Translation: CASKLIIGPDTEAFF.

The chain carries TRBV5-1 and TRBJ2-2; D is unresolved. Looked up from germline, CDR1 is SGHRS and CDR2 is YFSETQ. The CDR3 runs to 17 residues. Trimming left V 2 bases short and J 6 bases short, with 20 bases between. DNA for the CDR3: TGCGCCAGCAGCTTCCCCCCCCTGGGGAAGTCGGCCGGGGAGCTGTTTTTT. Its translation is CASSFPPLGKSAGELFF. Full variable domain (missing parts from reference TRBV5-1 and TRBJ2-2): KAGVTQTPRYLIKTRGQQVTLSCSPISGHRSVSWYQQTPGQGLQFLFEYFSETQRNKGNFPGRFSGRQFSNSRSEMNVSTLELGDSALYLCASSFPPLGKSAGELFFGEGSRLTVL.

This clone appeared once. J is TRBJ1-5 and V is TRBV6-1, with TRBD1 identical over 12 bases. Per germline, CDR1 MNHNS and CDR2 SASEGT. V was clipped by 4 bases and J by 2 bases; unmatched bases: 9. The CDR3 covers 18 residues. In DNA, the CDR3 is TGTGCCAGCAGTGCCGGGACAGGGGGCAATCTAGGCAATCAGCCCCAGCATTTT. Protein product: CASSAGTGGNLGNQPQHF.

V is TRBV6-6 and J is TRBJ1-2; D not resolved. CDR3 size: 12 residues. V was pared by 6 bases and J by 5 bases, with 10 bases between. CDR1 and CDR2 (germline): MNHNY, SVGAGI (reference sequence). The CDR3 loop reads CASRERDYGYTF. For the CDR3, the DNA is TGTGCCAGCAGGGAACGGGATTATGGCTACACCTTC.

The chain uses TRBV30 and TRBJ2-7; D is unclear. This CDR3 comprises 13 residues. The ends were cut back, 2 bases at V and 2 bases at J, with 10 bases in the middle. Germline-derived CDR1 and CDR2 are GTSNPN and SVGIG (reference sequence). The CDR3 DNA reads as TGTGCCTGGAGTCGAGACGGACCCTACGAGCAGTACTTC. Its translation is CAWSRDGPYEQYF. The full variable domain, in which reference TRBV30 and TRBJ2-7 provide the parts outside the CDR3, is SQTIHQWPATLVQPVGSPLSLECTVEGTSNPNLYWYRQAAGRGLQLLFYSVGIGQISSEVPQNLSASRPQDRQFILSSKKLLLSDSGFYLCAWSRDGPYEQYFGPGTRLTVT.

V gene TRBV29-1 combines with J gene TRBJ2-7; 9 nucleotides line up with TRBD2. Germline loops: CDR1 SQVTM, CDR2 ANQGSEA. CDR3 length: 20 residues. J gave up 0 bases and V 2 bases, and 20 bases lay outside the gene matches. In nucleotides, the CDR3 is TGCAGCGTTGAAAAGGGGTCGGGACTAGCCTCAAGCTCAAACTCCTACGAGCAGTACTTC. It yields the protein CSVEKGSGLASSSNSYEQYF.

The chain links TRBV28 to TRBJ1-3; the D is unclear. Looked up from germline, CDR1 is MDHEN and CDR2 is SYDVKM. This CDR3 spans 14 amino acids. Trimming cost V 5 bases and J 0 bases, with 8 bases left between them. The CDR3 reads CASSPRASGNTIYF. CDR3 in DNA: TGTGCCAGCAGTCCCCGGGCCTCTGGAAACACCATATATTTT.

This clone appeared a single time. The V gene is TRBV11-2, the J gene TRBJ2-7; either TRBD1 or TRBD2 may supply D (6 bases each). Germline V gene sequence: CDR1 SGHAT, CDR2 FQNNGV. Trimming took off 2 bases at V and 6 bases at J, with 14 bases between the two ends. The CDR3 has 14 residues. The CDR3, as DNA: TGTGCCAGCAGCTTAACGGGGGCTCCCGGCGAGCAGTACTTC. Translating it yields CASSLTGAPGEQYF.

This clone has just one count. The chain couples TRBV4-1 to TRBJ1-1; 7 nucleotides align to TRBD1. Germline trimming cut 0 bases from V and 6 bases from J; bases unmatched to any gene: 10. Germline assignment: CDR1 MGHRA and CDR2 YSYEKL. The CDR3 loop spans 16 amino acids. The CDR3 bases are TGCGCCAGCAGCCAAGACCCGGGACAGTTGAGGGCTGAAGCTTTCTTT. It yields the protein CASSQDPGQLRAEAFF.

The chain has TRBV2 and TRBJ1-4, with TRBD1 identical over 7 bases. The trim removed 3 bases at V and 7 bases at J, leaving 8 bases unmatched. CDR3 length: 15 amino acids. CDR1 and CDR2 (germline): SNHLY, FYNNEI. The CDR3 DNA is TGTGCCAGCAGTGAGGGAGACAGGGAGGCTGAAAAACTGTTTTTT. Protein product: CASSEGDREAEKLFF.

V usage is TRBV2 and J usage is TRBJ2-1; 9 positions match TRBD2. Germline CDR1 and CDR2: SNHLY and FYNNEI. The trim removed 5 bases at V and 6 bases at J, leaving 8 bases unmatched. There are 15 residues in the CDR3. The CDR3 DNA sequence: TGTGCCAGCAGTACTCACGGACTAGCGCCCAATGAGCAGTTCTTC. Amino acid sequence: CASSTHGLAPNEQFF.

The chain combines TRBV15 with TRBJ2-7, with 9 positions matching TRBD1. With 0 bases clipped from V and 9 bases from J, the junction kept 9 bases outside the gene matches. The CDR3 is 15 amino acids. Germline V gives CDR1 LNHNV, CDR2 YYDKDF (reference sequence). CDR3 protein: CATSRDLGTGLGQYF. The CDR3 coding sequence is TGTGCCACCAGCAGAGATCTAGGGACAGGGTTGGGGCAGTACTTC.

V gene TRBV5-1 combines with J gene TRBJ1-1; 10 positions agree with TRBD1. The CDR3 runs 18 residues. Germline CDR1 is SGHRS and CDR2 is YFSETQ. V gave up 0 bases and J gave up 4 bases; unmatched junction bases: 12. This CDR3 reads CASSLDWAGQGSRTEAFF. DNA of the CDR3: TGCGCCAGCAGCTTGGATTGGGCGGGACAGGGGAGTCGCACTGAAGCTTTCTTT.

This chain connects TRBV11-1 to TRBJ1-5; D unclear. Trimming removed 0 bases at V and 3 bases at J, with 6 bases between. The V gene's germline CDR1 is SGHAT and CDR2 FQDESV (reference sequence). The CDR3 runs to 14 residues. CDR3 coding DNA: TGTGCCAGCAGCTTAGCGGGGAACAATCAGCCCCAGCATTTT. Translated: CASSLAGNNQPQHF.

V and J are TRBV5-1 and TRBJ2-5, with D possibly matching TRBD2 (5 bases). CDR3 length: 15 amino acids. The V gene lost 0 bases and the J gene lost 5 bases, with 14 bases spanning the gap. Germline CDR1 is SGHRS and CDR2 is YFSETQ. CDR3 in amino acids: CASSLGDYVGETQYF. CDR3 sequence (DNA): TGCGCCAGCAGCTTGGGTGACTATGTCGGGGAGACCCAGTACTTC.

The CDR3, as DNA: TGTGCCAGTAGTATAGCACACGGGGGGCGGCCCCAGCATTTT. This gives the protein CASSIAHGGRPQHF. The chain recombines TRBV19 with TRBJ1-5; maybe TRBD1 (6 bases). The germline gives CDR1 LNHDA, CDR2 SQIVND (reference sequence). The CDR3 sequence is 14 residues long. V gave up 1 base and J gave up 9 bases, with 13 bases separating them.

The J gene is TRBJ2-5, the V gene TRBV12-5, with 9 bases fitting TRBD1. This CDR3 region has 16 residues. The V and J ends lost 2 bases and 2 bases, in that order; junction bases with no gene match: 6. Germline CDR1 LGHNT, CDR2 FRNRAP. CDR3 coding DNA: TGTGCTAGTGGTTTGAGTCGGGGACAGGGACAAGAGACCCAGTACTTC. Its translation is CASGLSRGQGQETQYF.

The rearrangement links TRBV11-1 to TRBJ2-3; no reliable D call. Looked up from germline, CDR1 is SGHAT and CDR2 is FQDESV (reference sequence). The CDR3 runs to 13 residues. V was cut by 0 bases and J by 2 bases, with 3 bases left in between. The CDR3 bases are TGTGCCAGCAGCTTAGCGCTCACAGATACGCAGTATTTT. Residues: CASSLALTDTQYF.